Below, 18 T cell receptor beta chains from the same sample are listed, as sequenced in a study of T cell clonality in common variable immunodeficiency. Repertoires were generated with immunoSEQ multiplex PCR, while TCRdb's copy carries only in-frame clones and drops some. Observed in the sample are around 50,000 clones, none of them singletons. The sample comprised peripheral blood mononuclear cells. These receptors originate from a person aged 18-70 years in good health.

The table lists this clone with many counts. Read sequence stops 3 residues before the CDR3 end, and the germline J gene provides the missing end. The chain combines TRBV7-2 with TRBJ1-6; D is undetermined. V was pared by 1 base and J by 8 bases, with 6 bases between. The CDR3 has 13 residues. From germline, CDR1 is SGHTA and CDR2 FQGNSA. The CDR3 reads CASSLERYSPLHF. Partial CDR3 DNA: TGTGCCAGCAGCTTAGAAAGGTATTCACCC.

This clone was seen ten or more times. The read ends 3 residues before the CDR3 terminus; that terminus is restored from the germline J gene. The chain uses TRBV20-1 and TRBJ1-5; D call uncertain. Germline lookup yields CDR1 DFQATT and CDR2 SNEGSKA (reference sequence). The CDR3 loop spans 15 amino acids. Between the trimmed V and J ends, which lost 4 bases and 0 bases, there was a span of 13 bases. The part of the CDR3 DNA that was read is TGCAGTGCTACGTCGGAGCGAATTAGCAATCAGCCC. Translating gives CSATSERISNQP. The CDR3, in full, reads CSATSERISNQPQHF.

This clone occurred many times. The CDR3 extends 3 residues past the end of the read, so its final part is completed from the germline J gene. The chain couples TRBV6-1 to TRBJ2-7; 9 nucleotides match TRBD1. With 2 bases clipped from V and 3 bases from J, the junction kept 8 bases outside the gene matches. Germline assignment: CDR1 MNHNS and CDR2 SASEGT. The CDR3 totals 16 residues. Incomplete CDR3 DNA: TGTGCCAGCAGTGAAAGGGGACAGGGAGGCCGCTACGAG. This codes for CASSERGQGGRYE. The entire CDR3 reads CASSERGQGGRYEQYF.

This clone was seen repeatedly, ten times or more. The read terminates 3 residues before the CDR3 end, so the remaining end is supplied by the germline J gene. This rearrangement joins TRBV7-6 to TRBJ2-2; D perhaps matches TRBD1 (5 bases). The CDR3 has 15 residues. CDR1 and CDR2 (germline): SGHVS, FNYEAQ. V was shortened by 1 base and J by 2 bases, with 8 bases between the two germline ends. The CDR3 protein is CASSLGQINTGELFF. CDR3 DNA (partial): TGTGCCAGCAGCTTAGGACAGATAAACACCGGGGAG.

This clone was detected many times. The CDR3 extends 3 residues past the end of the read, so its final part is completed from the germline J gene. The chain carries TRBV5-1 and TRBJ2-3; 12 bases line up with TRBD2. J gave up 2 bases and V 1 base, and 2 bases lay outside the gene matches. The CDR3 runs 16 residues. CDR1 and CDR2 from the germline V gene are SGHRS and YFSETQ. CDR3 amino acids: CASSLRLAGATDTQYF. The CDR3 bases that were read are TGCGCCAGCAGCTTGAGACTAGCGGGGGCCACAGATACG.

This clone was counted many times. The read is 3 residues too short to cover the CDR3 end, so that end is filled in from the germline J gene. The sample holds other DNA sequences that translate to the same CDR3. The rearrangement joins TRBV30 to TRBJ1-3; tentatively, D is TRBD1 (5 bases). The CDR3 covers 12 residues. Germline loops: CDR1 GTSNPN, CDR2 SVGIG (reference sequence). Between the trimmed V and J ends, which lost 8 bases and 2 bases, there was a span of 10 bases. The DNA read from the CDR3 is TGTGCCATGGGCAGGGCTGGAAACACC. It codes for CAMGRAGNT. The whole CDR3 protein reads CAMGRAGNTIYF.

Concerning this clone itself: The CDR3 goes on 3 residues after the read ends, and that part is filled in from the germline J gene. The chain employs TRBV2 and TRBJ2-4; 8 bases match TRBD2. The CDR3 runs to 16 residues. V shed 5 bases, J shed 5 bases, and the junction held 11 bases outside the gene matches. Per the germline V gene, CDR1 is SNHLY and CDR2 is FYNNEI. CDR3 DNA, as far as it was read: TGTGCCAGCAGTCGACGGGGGGGCCAAGGGCAAAACATT. Protein: CASSRRGGQGQNI. Given in full, the CDR3 is CASSRRGGQGQNIQYF. Based on the CDR3 plus reference TRBV2 and TRBJ2-4, the full variable domain is EPEVTQTPSHQVTQMGQEVILRCVPISNHLYFYWYRQILGQKVEFLVSFYNNEISEKSEIFDDQFSVERPDGSNFTLKIRSTKLEDSAMYFCASSRRGGQGQNIQYFGAGTRLSVL.

This clone was seen ten or more times. The CDR3 extends 3 residues past the end of the read, so its final part is completed from the germline J gene. The chain recombines TRBV6-2 or TRBV6-3 with TRBJ2-7; tentatively, D is TRBD1 (5 bases). Germline CDR1 MNHEY, CDR2 SVGEGT. The CDR3 totals 16 residues. V gave up 2 bases and J gave up 3 bases, with 17 bases separating them. CDR3 DNA (partial): TGTGCCAGCAGTTACCCTAACAGGCTTATAGGCTACGAG. Translated, it gives CASSYPNRLIGYE. The CDR3 in full is CASSYPNRLIGYEQYF.

At least ten counts were recorded for this clone. The read ends 3 residues early relative to the CDR3; the germline J gene fills the gap. The chain has TRBV20-1 and TRBJ1-2; possible D gene TRBD1, 5 bases. Germline values: CDR1 DFQATT, CDR2 SNEGSKA (reference sequence). This CDR3 region has 14 residues. The V and J ends lost 0 bases and 6 bases respectively, with 14 bases between them. CDR3 sequence: CSARDRTSLHGYTF. Incomplete CDR3 DNA: TGCAGTGCTAGAGATCGGACAAGCCTCCATGGC.

This clone was detected ten times or more. The read finishes 3 residues shy of the CDR3 end, and the germline J gene is used to complete it. The chain employs TRBV6-2 or TRBV6-3 and TRBJ2-1; D gene unclear. With 7 bases removed from V and 4 bases from J, the gap between germline ends came to 20 bases. The CDR3 spans 16 residues. Germline V gene data show CDR1 as MNHEY and CDR2 as SVGEGT. The sequenced CDR3 bases are TGTGCCAGCAAAATCAATGAACTTCCCCTGTACAATGAG. Translation: CASKINELPLYNE. The full CDR3 is CASKINELPLYNEQFF.

This clone has at least ten counts. The read terminates 3 residues before the CDR3 end, so the remaining end is supplied by the germline J gene. The J gene is TRBJ2-5, the V gene TRBV28; 7 nucleotides line up with TRBD2. Looked up from germline, CDR1 is MDHEN and CDR2 is SYDVKM. Germline trimming cut 7 bases from V and 0 bases from J; bases unmatched to any gene: 11. CDR3 size: 16 residues. The covered CDR3 bases are TGTGCCAGCACAGAGGTGAGCGGGGTGTACCAAGAGACC. This encodes CASTEVSGVYQET. The full CDR3 is CASTEVSGVYQETQYF.

This clone occurred many times. Read data end 3 residues before the CDR3 end; the end is taken from the germline J gene. The chain has TRBV7-9 and TRBJ1-1; no clear D. Germline CDR1 SEHNR, CDR2 FQNEAQ (reference sequence). The ends were cut back, 10 bases at V and 2 bases at J, with 14 bases in the middle. This CDR3 spans 13 amino acids. The CDR3 reads CATRGGPNTEAFF. The CDR3 bases that were read are TGTGCCACCCGGGGAGGGCCCAACACTGAA.

This clone was counted ten times or more. The read terminates 3 residues before the CDR3 end, so the remaining end is supplied by the germline J gene. The chain employs TRBV5-6 and TRBJ1-2, with D unclear. Deletions cut 4 bases from V and 0 bases from J, with 7 bases between. Per the germline V gene, CDR1 is SGHDT and CDR2 is YYEEEE. CDR3 size: 13 residues. Here the CDR3 reads CASSNQANYGYTF. The sequenced part of the CDR3 DNA is TGTGCCAGCAGCAATCAGGCTAACTATGGC.

This clone has ten or more counts. The observed sequence ends 3 residues before the CDR3 terminus, with the missing tail filled in from the germline J gene. This sequence joins TRBV7-2 and TRBJ2-1; the D gene is possibly TRBD2 (7 bases). This CDR3 comprises 14 residues. The germline V gene encodes CDR1 SGHTA and CDR2 FQGNSA. The V gene lost 3 bases and the J gene lost 6 bases, with 12 bases spanning the gap. CDR3 amino acids: CASSLMRGRNEQFF. The CDR3 DNA, read in part, is TGTGCCAGCAGCTTGATGCGGGGGCGCAATGAG.

This clone was observed at least ten times. With the read ending 3 residues before the CDR3 end, the germline J gene is used to fill in that end. V gene TRBV10-3 combines with J gene TRBJ1-2; 12 nucleotides line up with TRBD1. Germline assignment: CDR1 ENHRY and CDR2 SYGVKD. The CDR3 is made up of 14 amino acids. The J segment lost 7 bases and the V segment lost 8 bases, leaving 8 bases of the junction unmatched. CDR3 sequence: CAIGLGQGAVGYTF. The DNA read from the CDR3 is TGTGCCATCGGTTTGGGACAGGGGGCGGTTGGC.

In this sample, this clone turned up many times. The sequence runs out 3 residues before the end of the CDR3; the remainder is reconstructed from the germline J gene. The rearrangement uses TRBV13 and TRBJ2-3; 9 nucleotides align to TRBD2. CDR1 and CDR2 from the germline V gene are PRHDT and FYEKMQ (reference sequence). V lost 3 bases and J lost 4; bases outside the gene matches: 5. The CDR3 sequence is 15 residues long. The covered CDR3 bases are TGTGCCAGCAGCTTTCGCGGGGGGGCCGCAGATACG. Translation gives CASSFRGGAADT. In full, the CDR3 reads CASSFRGGAADTQYF.

This clone was detected many times. Read data end 3 residues before the CDR3 end; the end is taken from the germline J gene. V usage is TRBV7-2 and J usage is TRBJ1-2, with a tentative D call TRBD1 (6 bases). CDR1 and CDR2 (germline): SGHTA, FQGNSA. The CDR3 has 17 residues. Trimming pared 0 bases from V and 1 base from J, leaving 15 bases between. The CDR3 DNA, read in part, is TGTGCCAGCAGCTTAGCGGTCACCGGGACACTTAACTATGGC. This sequence encodes CASSLAVTGTLNYG. The full CDR3 protein is CASSLAVTGTLNYGYTF.

The table lists this clone with many counts. From the germline J gene comes the end of the CDR3, since the read stops 3 residues before it. The chain employs TRBV29-1 and TRBJ1-2, with 7 bases identical to TRBD1. The CDR3 sequence is 11 residues long. Germline V gene lookup returns CDR1 SQVTM and CDR2 ANQGSEA. The sequenced part of the CDR3 DNA is TGCAGCGTTGGAGGGGACAGCCTC. This gives the protein CSVGGDSL. The entire CDR3 protein is CSVGGDSLYTF.